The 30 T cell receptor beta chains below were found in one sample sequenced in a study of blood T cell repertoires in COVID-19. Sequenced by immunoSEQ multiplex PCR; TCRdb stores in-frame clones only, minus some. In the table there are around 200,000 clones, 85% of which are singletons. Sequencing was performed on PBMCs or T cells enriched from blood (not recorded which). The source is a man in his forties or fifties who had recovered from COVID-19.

The CDR3 loop reads CASRFIDSGANVLTF. The CDR3 DNA is TGTGCCAGCAGATTCATAGACTCTGGGGCCAACGTCCTGACTTTC. V and J are TRBV2 and TRBJ2-6; the D is unclear. Germline V CDR1 and CDR2: SNHLY, FYNNEI. This CDR3 is built from 15 residues. V lost 6 bases, J lost 0 bases, and 9 bases lay in between.

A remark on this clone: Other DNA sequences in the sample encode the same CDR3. In nucleotides, the CDR3 is TGTGCCAGCAGCCGGACAGGACCCTACAATGAGCAGTTCTTC. Residues: CASSRTGPYNEQFF. The gene calls are TRBV27 and TRBJ2-1, with 7 bases fitting TRBD1. V lost 6 bases and J lost 2; bases outside the gene matches: 4. Germline lookup yields CDR1 MNHEY and CDR2 SMNVEV (reference sequence). CDR3 length: 14 residues.

CDR3 nucleotide sequence: TGTGCCAGCTCACCACCGGGGAGCCTCGGGCAGTACTTC. It is translated as CASSPPGSLGQYF. J is TRBJ2-7 and V is TRBV18; possibly TRBD2 for D (5 bases). The CDR3 has 13 amino acids. Germline CDR1 is KGHSH and CDR2 is LQKENI. V was shortened by 0 bases and J by 9 bases, with 12 bases between the two germline ends.

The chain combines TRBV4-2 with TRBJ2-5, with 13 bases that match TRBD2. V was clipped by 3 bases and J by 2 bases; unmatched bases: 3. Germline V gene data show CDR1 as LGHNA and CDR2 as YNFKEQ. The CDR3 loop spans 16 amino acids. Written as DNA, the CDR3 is TGTGCCAGCAGCCAGGGGACTAGCGGGGATCAAGAGACCCAGTACTTC. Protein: CASSQGTSGDQETQYF.

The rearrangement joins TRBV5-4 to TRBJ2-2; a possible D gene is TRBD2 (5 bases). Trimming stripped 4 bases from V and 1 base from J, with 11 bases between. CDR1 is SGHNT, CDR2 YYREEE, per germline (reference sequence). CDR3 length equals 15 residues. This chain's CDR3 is CASSPQTMNTGELFF. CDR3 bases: TGTGCCAGCAGCCCCCAGACTATGAACACCGGGGAGCTGTTTTTT.

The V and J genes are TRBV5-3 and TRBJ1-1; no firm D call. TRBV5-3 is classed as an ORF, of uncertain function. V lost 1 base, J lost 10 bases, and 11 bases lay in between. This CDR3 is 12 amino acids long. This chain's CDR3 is CARSLFGNRAFF. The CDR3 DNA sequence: TGTGCCAGAAGCTTGTTCGGGAACCGAGCTTTCTTT.

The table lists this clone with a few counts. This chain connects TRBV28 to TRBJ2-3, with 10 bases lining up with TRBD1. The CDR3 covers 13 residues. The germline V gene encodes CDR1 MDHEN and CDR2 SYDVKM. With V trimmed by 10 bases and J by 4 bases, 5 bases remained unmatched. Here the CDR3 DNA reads TGTGCCACCAGAGGACAGGGGGCAGATACGCAGTATTTT. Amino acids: CATRGQGADTQYF. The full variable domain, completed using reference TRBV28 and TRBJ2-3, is DVKVTQSSRYLVKRTGEKVFLECVQDMDHENMFWYRQDPGLGLRLIYFSYDVKMKEKGDIPEGYSVSREKKERFSLILESASTNQTSMYLCATRGQGADTQYFGPGTRLTVL.

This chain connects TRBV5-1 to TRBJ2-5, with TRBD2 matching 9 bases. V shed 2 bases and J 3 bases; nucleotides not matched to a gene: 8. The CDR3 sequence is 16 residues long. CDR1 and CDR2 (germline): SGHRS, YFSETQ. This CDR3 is CASSFELAGLKETQYF. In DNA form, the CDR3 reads TGCGCCAGCAGCTTTGAGCTAGCGGGGCTAAAAGAGACCCAGTACTTC.

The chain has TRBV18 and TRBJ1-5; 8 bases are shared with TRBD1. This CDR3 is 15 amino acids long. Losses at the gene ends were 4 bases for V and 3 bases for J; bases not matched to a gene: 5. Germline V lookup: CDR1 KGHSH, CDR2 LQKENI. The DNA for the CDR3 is TGTGCCAGCTCACAAAGGACAGGGAACAATCAGCCCCAGCATTTT. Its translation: CASSQRTGNNQPQHF.

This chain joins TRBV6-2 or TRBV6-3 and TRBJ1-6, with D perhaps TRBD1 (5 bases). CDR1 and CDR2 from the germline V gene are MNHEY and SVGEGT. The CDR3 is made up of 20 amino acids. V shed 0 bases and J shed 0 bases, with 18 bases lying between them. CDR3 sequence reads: CASSYSSEQGLLSYNSPLHF. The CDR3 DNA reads TGTGCCAGCAGTTACTCGTCGGAGCAGGGACTTCTCTCCTATAATTCACCCCTCCACTTT.

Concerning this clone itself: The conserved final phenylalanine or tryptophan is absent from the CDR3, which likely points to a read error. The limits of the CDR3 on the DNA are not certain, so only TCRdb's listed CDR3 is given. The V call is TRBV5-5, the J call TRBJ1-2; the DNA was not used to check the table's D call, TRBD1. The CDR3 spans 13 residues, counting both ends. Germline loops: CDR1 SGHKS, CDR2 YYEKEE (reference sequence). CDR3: CASSLRDSLSLNS.

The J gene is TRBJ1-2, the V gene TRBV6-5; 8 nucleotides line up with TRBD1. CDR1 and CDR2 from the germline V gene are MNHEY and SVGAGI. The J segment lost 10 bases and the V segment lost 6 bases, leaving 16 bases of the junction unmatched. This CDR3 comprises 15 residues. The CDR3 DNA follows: TGTGCCAGCAGCCGAGGGACAGGCCTCGTTGGTCTCTACACCTTC. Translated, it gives CASSRGTGLVGLYTF.

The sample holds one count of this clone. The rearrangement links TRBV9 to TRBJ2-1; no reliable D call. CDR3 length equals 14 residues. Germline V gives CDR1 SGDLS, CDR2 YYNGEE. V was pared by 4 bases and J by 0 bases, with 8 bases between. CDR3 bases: TGTGCCAGCAGCTCCCCCAACTCCTACAATGAGCAGTTCTTC. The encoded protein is CASSSPNSYNEQFF.

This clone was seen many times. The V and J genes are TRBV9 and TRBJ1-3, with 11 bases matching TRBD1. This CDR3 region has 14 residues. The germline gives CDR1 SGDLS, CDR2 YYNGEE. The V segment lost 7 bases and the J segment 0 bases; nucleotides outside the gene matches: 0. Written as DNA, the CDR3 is TGTGCCAGCGGGACAGGGGGCTCTGGAAACACCATATATTTT. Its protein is CASGTGGSGNTIYF.

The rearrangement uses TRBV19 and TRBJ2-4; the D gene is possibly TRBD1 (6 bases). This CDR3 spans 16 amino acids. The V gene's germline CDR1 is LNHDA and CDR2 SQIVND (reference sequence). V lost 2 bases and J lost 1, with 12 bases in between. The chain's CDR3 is CASSILAGEAKNIQYF. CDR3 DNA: TGTGCCAGTAGTATACTGGCAGGGGAGGCCAAAAACATTCAGTACTTC.

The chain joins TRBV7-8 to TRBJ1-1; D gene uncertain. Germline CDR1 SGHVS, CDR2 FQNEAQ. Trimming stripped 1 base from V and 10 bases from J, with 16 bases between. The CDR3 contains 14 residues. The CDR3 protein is CASSLGQEGKPAFF. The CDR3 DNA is TGTGCCAGCAGCTTAGGTCAGGAGGGTAAACCAGCTTTCTTT.

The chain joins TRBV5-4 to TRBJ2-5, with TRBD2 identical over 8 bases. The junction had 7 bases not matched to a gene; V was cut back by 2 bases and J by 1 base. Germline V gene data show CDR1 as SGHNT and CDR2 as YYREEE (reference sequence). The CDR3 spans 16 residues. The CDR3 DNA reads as TGTGCCAGCAGCTTTCTACTAGCGGACAGCCAAGAGACCCAGTACTTC. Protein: CASSFLLADSQETQYF.

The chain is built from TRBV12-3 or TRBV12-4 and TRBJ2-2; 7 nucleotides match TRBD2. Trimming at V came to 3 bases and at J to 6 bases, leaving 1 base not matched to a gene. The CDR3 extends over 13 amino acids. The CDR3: CASSFGGAGELFF. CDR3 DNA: TGTGCCAGCAGTTTTGGGGGGGCCGGGGAGCTGTTTTTT.

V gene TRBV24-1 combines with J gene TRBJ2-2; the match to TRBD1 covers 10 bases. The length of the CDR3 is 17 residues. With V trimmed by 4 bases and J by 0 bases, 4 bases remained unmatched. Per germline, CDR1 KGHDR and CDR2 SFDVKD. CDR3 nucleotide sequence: TGTGCCACCAGTGACTTGACAGGGGGCTCGAACACCGGGGAGCTGTTTTTT. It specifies CATSDLTGGSNTGELFF.

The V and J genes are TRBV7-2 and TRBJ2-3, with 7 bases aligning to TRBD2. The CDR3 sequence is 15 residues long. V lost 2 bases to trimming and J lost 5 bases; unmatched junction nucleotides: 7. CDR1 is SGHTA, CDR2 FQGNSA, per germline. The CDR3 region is CASSLSRGDQDTQYF. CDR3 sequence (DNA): TGTGCCAGCAGCTTATCTCGGGGGGATCAAGATACGCAGTATTTT. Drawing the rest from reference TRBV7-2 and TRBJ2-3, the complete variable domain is GAGVSQSPSNKVTEKGKDVELRCDPISGHTALYWYRQSLGQGLEFLIYFQGNSAPDKSGLPSDRFSAERTGGSVSTLTIQRTQQEDSAVYLCASSLSRGDQDTQYFGPGTRLTVL.

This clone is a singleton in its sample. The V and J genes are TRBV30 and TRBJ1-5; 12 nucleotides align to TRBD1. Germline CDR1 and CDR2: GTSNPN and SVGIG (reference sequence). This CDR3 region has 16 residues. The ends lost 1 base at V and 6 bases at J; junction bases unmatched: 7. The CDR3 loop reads CAWSAWDRGQSQPQHF. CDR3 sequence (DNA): TGTGCCTGGAGTGCCTGGGACAGGGGGCAAAGTCAGCCCCAGCATTTT.

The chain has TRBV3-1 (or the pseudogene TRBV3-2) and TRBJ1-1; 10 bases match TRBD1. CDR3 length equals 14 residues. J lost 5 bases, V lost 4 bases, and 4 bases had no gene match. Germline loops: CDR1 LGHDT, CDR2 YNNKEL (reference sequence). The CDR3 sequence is CASSRGTGETEAFF. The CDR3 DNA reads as TGTGCCAGCAGCCGTGGGACAGGGGAGACTGAAGCTTTCTTT.

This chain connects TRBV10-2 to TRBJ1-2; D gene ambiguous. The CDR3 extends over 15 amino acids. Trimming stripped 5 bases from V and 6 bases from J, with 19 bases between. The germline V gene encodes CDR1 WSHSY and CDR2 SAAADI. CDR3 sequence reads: CASSISMWQENGYTF. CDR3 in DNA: TGCGCCAGCAGTATTTCTATGTGGCAGGAAAATGGCTACACCTTC.

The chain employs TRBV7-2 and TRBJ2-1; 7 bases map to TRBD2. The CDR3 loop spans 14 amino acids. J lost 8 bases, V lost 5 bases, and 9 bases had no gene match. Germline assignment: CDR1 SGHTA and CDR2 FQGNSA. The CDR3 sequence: CASSPGLVSDEQFF. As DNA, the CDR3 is TGTGCCAGCAGCCCCGGACTAGTAAGCGATGAGCAGTTCTTC.

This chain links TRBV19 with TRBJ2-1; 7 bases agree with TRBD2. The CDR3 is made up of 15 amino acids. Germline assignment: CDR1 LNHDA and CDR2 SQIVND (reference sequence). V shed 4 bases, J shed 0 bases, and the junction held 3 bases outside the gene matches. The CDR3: CASSTSSGSYNEQFF. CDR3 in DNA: TGTGCCAGTAGTACCTCTAGCGGCTCCTACAATGAGCAGTTCTTC.

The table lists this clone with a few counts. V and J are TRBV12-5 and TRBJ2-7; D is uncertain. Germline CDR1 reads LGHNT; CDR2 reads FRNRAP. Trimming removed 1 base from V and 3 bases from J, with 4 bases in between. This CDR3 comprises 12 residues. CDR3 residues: CASGLGGYEQYF. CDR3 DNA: TGTGCTAGTGGTTTGGGAGGCTACGAGCAGTACTTC.

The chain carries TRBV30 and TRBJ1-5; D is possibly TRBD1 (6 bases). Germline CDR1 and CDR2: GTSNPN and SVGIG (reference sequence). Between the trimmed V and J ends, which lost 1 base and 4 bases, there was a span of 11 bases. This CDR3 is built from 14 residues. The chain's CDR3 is CAWSGDTENQPQHF. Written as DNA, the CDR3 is TGTGCCTGGAGTGGGGACACTGAAAATCAGCCCCAGCATTTT.

The CDR3 spells CATSAATSGSKYEQFF. DNA for the CDR3: TGTGCCACCAGTGCAGCAACTAGCGGGAGTAAATATGAGCAGTTCTTC. The rearrangement uses TRBV24-1 and TRBJ2-1; 11 nucleotides agree with TRBD2. J lost 8 bases, V lost 5 bases, and 10 bases had no gene match. The CDR3 has 16 residues. From germline, CDR1 is KGHDR and CDR2 SFDVKD.

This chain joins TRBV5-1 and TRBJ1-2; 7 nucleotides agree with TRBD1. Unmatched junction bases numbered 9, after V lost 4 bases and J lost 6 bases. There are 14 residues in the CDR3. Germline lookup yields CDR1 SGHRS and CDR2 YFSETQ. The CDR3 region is CASSRGGVGNGYTF. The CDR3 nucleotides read TGCGCCAGCAGCAGAGGGGGCGTTGGTAATGGCTACACCTTC.

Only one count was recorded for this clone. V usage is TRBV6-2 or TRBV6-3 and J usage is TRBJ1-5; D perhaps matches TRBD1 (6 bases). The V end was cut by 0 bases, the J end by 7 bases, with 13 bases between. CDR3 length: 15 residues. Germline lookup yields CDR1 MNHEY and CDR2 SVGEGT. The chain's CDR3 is CASSYSSGAGQPQHF. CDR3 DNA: TGTGCCAGCAGTTACTCGTCAGGGGCAGGGCAGCCCCAGCATTTT.